This is a list of T cell receptor beta chains from one sample in a study of blood T cell repertoires in COVID-19. Data came from immunoSEQ multiplex PCR; TCRdb stores just in-frame clones and leaves some out. This table has fewer than 300,000 clones, roughly nine tenths appearing once. Sequencing was done on a sample of peripheral blood. All receptors come from a woman in her twenties or thirties with COVID-19, enrolled during active disease. Each CDR3 is given with its conserved first and last residue. The D gene is left open where the match is weak. A row's size may be missing; if present it is once, few, many or a size class.

D	V	length	J	size	CDR3	DNA
TRBD1	TRBV27	14	TRBJ1-1	NA	CASNRQGGQSEAFF	TGTGCCAGCAACCGACAGGGGGGTCAATCTGAAGCTTTCTTT
TRBD1	TRBV27	17	TRBJ2-1	NA	CASSLSGTGGSYNEQFF	TGTGCCAGCAGTTTATCCGGGACAGGGGGATCCTACAATGAGCAGTTCTTC
NA	TRBV27	15	TRBJ1-2	NA	CASSPLLRTRSGYTF	TGTGCCAGCAGTCCACTCCTTCGGACAAGATCCGGCTACACCTTC
NA	TRBV7-9	16	TRBJ2-3	NA	CASSFRGGSSTDTQYF	TGTGCCAGCAGCTTCAGGGGAGGGTCTAGCACAGATACGCAGTATTTT
TRBD1	TRBV29-1	13	TRBJ1-2	NA	CSVATGGYYGYTF	TGCAGCGTCGCAACAGGGGGCTACTATGGCTACACCTTC
NA	TRBV3-1/TRBV3-2	13	TRBJ2-3	NA	CASSQDLADTQYF	TGTGCCAGCAGCCAAGATCTTGCAGATACGCAGTATTTT
TRBD1	TRBV19	14	TRBJ2-5	NA	CASSRGQGIETQYF	TGTGCCAGTAGTAGGGGACAGGGAATAGAGACCCAGTACTTC
NA	TRBV11-2	14	TRBJ1-1	NA	CASSLGGINTEAFF	TGTGCCAGCAGCTTAGGAGGGATAAACACTGAAGCTTTCTTT
NA	TRBV6-5	15	TRBJ2-7	NA	CASNRDTLSSYEQYF	TGTGCCAGCAACCGGGACACCTTGAGCTCCTACGAGCAGTACTTC
TRBD1	TRBV3-1/TRBV3-2	14	TRBJ1-3	NA	CASSEQGSGNTIYF	TGTGCCAGCAGCGAACAGGGGTCGGGAAACACCATATATTTT
TRBD1	TRBV25-1	14	TRBJ2-1	NA	CASGRDSFYNEQFF	TGTGCCAGCGGACGGGACAGCTTTTACAATGAGCAGTTCTTC
NA	TRBV29-1	13	TRBJ1-1	NA	CSVDGLLNTEAFF	TGCAGCGTTGACGGACTATTGAACACTGAAGCTTTCTTT
NA	TRBV4-1	13	TRBJ1-2	NA	CASSQVGGYGYTF	TGCGCCAGCAGCCAAGTGGGGGGGTATGGCTACACCTTC
TRBD1	TRBV30	20	TRBJ1-3	NA	CAWSVPGQGAPSYSGNTIYF	TGTGCCTGGAGTGTACCCGGACAGGGGGCGCCTTCTTACTCTGGAAACACCATATATTTT
NA	TRBV2	12	TRBJ2-7	NA	CASSGLAYEQYF	TGTGCCAGCAGTGGGCTAGCCTACGAGCAGTACTTC
NA	TRBV6-5	15	TRBJ1-1	NA	CASSSVRGPTIEAFF	TGTGCCAGCAGTTCGGTCAGGGGCCCCACAATTGAAGCTTTCTTT
NA	TRBV11-2	14	TRBJ2-3	NA	CASSLSLDPDTQYF	TGTGCCAGCAGCTTAAGCCTCGATCCAGATACGCAGTATTTT
NA	TRBV18	14	TRBJ1-5	NA	CASSPGSLGQPQHF	TGTGCCAGCTCACCAGGGAGCCTGGGGCAGCCCCAGCATTTT
TRBD1	TRBV28	12	TRBJ2-1	NA	CASSQGVNEQFF	TGTGCCAGCAGTCAGGGGGTAAATGAGCAGTTCTTC
TRBD1	TRBV5-1	14	TRBJ2-7	few	CASTGQGVLGEQYF	TGCGCCAGCACAGGACAGGGGGTACTTGGAGAGCAGTACTTC
NA	TRBV7-2	15	TRBJ2-3	NA	CASSLDGGSTDTQYF	TGTGCCAGCAGCTTAGACGGAGGGAGCACAGATACGCAGTATTTT
NA	TRBV4-1	12	TRBJ2-7	once	CASSQDGYEQYF	TGCGCCAGCAGCCAAGACGGGTACGAGCAGTACTTC
NA	TRBV14	13	TRBJ2-1	NA	CASSQRWEDEQFF	TGTGCCAGCAGCCAAAGATGGGAGGATGAGCAGTTCTTC
NA	TRBV28	13	TRBJ2-7	once	CASSPNLPYEQYF	TGTGCCAGCAGTCCCAACCTACCCTACGAGCAGTACTTC
NA	TRBV3-1/TRBV3-2	15	TRBJ2-3	few	CASSQGVGSVDTQYF	TGTGCCAGCAGCCAAGGGGTCGGGTCGGTGGATACGCAGTATTTT
NA	TRBV19	16	TRBJ2-2	NA	CASSILTGANTGELFF	TGTGCCAGTAGTATTTTGACGGGAGCGAACACCGGGGAGCTGTTTTTT
NA	TRBV29-1	13	TRBJ1-3	NA	CSVRWGGGNTIYF	TGCAGCGTTAGATGGGGGGGAGGAAACACCATATATTTT
TRBD2	TRBV27	15	TRBJ2-7	NA	CASSLTRTSGYEQYF	TGTGCCAGCAGTTTAACAAGGACTAGCGGCTACGAGCAGTACTTC
NA	TRBV14	14	TRBJ2-2	once	CASSLLQGGGELFF	TGTGCCAGCAGCCTCCTCCAGGGTGGCGGGGAGCTGTTTTTT
NA	TRBV30	15	TRBJ2-1	NA	CAWRVAVGMGDEQFF	TGTGCCTGGAGGGTAGCGGTCGGAATGGGAGATGAGCAGTTCTTC
NA	TRBV5-1	16	TRBJ2-7	NA	CASSLVRGSTTYEQYF	TGCGCCAGCAGCTTGGTGAGGGGGAGTACGACCTACGAGCAGTACTTC
NA	TRBV4-1	15	TRBJ2-2	NA	CASSQPGLSSGELFF	TGCGCCAGCAGCCAACCGGGACTCTCATCCGGGGAGCTGTTTTTT
NA	TRBV12-2	19	TRBJ2-3	NA	CASRLELPGLAGCTDTQYF	TGTGCAAGTCGCTTAGAACTTCCGGGACTAGCGGGATGCACAGATACGCAGTATTTT
TRBD1	TRBV3-1/TRBV3-2	15	TRBJ1-6	NA	CASSQDHRGGSPLHF	TGTGCCAGCAGCCAAGATCACAGGGGGGGTTCACCCCTCCACTTT
TRBD2	TRBV2	16	TRBJ2-5	NA	CASSDPTSGSWETQYF	TGTGCCAGCAGCGACCCGACTAGCGGGAGTTGGGAGACCCAGTACTTC
TRBD1	TRBV6-5	16	TRBJ1-1	NA	CASSYSLRQGYTEAFF	TGTGCCAGCAGTTACTCACTTCGACAGGGGTACACTGAAGCTTTCTTT
TRBD2	TRBV9	14	TRBJ2-1	few	CASTGGDPWNEQFF	TGTGCCAGCACGGGGGGGGACCCATGGAATGAGCAGTTCTTC
NA	TRBV7-2	15	TRBJ1-4	NA	CASSLALGGSEKLFF	TGTGCCAGCAGCTTAGCCCTCGGGGGATCTGAAAAACTGTTTTTT
TRBD1	TRBV28	16	TRBJ1-4	NA	CASSLHPRGRGEKLFF	TGTGCCAGCAGTCTACACCCCAGGGGGCGCGGGGAAAAACTGTTTTTT
NA	TRBV30	11	TRBJ1-5	NA	CAWSANQPQHF	TGTGCCTGGAGTGCTAATCAGCCCCAGCATTTT
TRBD2	TRBV7-9	15	TRBJ2-7	NA	CASSQGTSVAYEQYF	TGTGCCAGCAGCCAGGGGACTAGCGTAGCCTACGAGCAGTACTTC
TRBD1	TRBV9	13	TRBJ2-7	NA	CASSPGQGYEQYF	TGTGCCAGCAGCCCCGGACAGGGCTACGAGCAGTACTTC
TRBD2	TRBV2	15	TRBJ2-1	NA	CASSVLAEAHNEQFF	TGTGCCAGCAGTGTACTAGCGGAGGCCCACAATGAGCAGTTCTTC
NA	TRBV3-1/TRBV3-2	15	TRBJ1-5	NA	CASSQVPGNNQPQHF	TGTGCCAGCAGCCAAGTACCGGGTAACAATCAGCCCCAGCATTTT
NA	TRBV27	17	TRBJ2-3	NA	CASSPNLLAPSTDTQYF	TGTGCCAGCAGTCCGAATCTACTAGCACCTAGCACAGATACGCAGTATTTT
TRBD1	TRBV30	16	TRBJ2-2	NA	CAWSVSGGFNTGELFF	TGTGCCTGGAGTGTCTCAGGGGGCTTCAACACCGGGGAGCTGTTTTTT
TRBD1	TRBV2	18	TRBJ2-2	NA	CASSNRDRGRFGAGELFF	TGTGCCAGCAGTAACCGGGACAGGGGGCGGTTTGGAGCCGGGGAGCTGTTTTTT
TRBD1	TRBV14	18	TRBJ2-1	once	CASSQDLPGQGGNNEQFF	TGTGCCAGCAGCCAAGATCTGCCGGGACAGGGGGGGAACAATGAGCAGTTCTTC
NA	TRBV30	13	TRBJ1-4	NA	CAWSVRGNEKLFF	TGTGCCTGGAGTGTACGGGGTAATGAAAAACTGTTTTTT
NA	TRBV6-6	13	TRBJ2-7	few	CASRRQMPYEQYF	TGTGCCAGCAGACGACAGATGCCCTACGAGCAGTACTTC
NA	TRBV19	13	TRBJ2-7	NA	CASSNGLTYEQYF	TGTGCCAGTAGTAATGGGCTCACCTACGAGCAGTACTTC
NA	TRBV20-1	12	TRBJ1-1	NA	CSASGVNTEAFF	TGCAGTGCTAGTGGAGTGAACACTGAAGCTTTCTTT
NA	TRBV27	16	TRBJ2-2	NA	CASSLAAGRMAGELFF	TGTGCCAGCAGTTTAGCGGCAGGGAGGATGGCCGGGGAGCTGTTTTTT